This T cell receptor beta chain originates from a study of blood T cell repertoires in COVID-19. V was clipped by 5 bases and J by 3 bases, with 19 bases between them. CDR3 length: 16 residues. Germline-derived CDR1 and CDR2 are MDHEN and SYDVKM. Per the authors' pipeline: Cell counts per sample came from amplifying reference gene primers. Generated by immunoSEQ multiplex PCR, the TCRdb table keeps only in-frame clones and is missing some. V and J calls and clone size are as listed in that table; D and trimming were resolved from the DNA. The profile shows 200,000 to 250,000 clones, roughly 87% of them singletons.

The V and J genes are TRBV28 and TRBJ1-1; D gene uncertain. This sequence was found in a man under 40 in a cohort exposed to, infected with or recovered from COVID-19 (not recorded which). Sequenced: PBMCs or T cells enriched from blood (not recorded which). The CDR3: CASSPHLPGLDTEAFF. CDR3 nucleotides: TGTGCCAGCAGTCCCCACCTCCCGGGGTTGGACACTGAAGCTTTCTTT.